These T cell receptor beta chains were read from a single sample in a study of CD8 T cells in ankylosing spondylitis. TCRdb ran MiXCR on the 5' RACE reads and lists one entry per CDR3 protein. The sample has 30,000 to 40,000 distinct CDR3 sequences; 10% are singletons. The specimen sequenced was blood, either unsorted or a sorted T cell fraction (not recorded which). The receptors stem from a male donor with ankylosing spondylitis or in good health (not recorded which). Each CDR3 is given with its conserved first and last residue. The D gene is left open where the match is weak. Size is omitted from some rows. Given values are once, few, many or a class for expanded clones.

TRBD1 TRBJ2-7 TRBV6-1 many CASSPWDRDYYEQYF TGTGCCAGCAGTCCGTGGGACAGGGATTACTACGAGCAGTACTTC
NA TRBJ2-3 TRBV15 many CATSRAPPGGADTQYF TGTGCCACCAGCAGAGCCCCCCCGGGTGGGGCAGATACGCAGTATTTT
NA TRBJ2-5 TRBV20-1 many CSARDLLGRETQYF TGCAGTGCTAGAGATCTACTGGGAAGGGAGACCCAGTACTTC
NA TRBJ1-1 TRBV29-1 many CSAQNTEAFF TGCAGCGCCCAGAACACTGAAGCTTTCTTT
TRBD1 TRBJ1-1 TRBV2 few CASSEDRLTEAFF TGTGCCAGCAGTGAGGACAGGCTCACTGAAGCTTTCTTT
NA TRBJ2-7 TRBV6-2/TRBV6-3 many CASSSTVKYEQYF TGTGCCAGCAGTTCAACAGTGAAATACGAGCAGTACTTC
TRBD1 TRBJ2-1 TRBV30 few CAWSRTGEFYEQFF TGTGCCTGGAGTCGGACAGGGGAATTTTATGAGCAGTTCTTC
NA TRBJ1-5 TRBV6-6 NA CASSYPVQPQHF TGTGCCAGCAGTTATCCGGTCCAGCCCCAGCATTTT
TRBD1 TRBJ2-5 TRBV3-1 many CASQGAGETQYF TGTGCCAGCCAGGGGGCCGGAGAGACCCAGTACTTC
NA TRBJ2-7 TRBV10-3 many CAISLGSSTEQYF TGTGCCATCAGTCTAGGGTCATCGACCGAGCAGTACTTC
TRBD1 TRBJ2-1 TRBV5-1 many CASSWGQGYYNEQFF TGCGCCAGCAGCTGGGGACAGGGATACTACAATGAGCAGTTCTTC
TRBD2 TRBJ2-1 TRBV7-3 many CASSQPGSGGSSYNEQFF TGTGCCAGCAGCCAGCCGGGTAGCGGGGGGAGCTCCTACAATGAGCAGTTCTTC
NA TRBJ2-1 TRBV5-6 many CASSLVGSSYNEQFF TGTGCCAGCAGCTTGGTTGGGAGCTCCTACAATGAGCAGTTCTTC
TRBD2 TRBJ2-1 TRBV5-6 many CASSFLAGGPGTNEQFF TGTGCCAGCAGCTTTCTAGCGGGAGGGCCCGGAACGAATGAGCAGTTCTTC
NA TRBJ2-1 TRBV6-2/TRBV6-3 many CASSPFLGPDNEQFF TGTGCCAGCAGTCCCTTTTTGGGACCCGACAATGAGCAGTTCTTC
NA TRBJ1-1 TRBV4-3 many CASSQGGSGAEAFF TGCGCCAGCAGCCAGGGGGGTTCGGGCGCTGAAGCTTTCTTT
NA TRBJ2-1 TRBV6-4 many CASRHLLSSYNEQFF TGTGCCAGCAGGCACCTTTTAAGCTCCTACAATGAGCAGTTCTTC
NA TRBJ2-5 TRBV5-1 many CASSLVRGPETQYF TGCGCCAGCAGCTTGGTGCGGGGGCCGGAGACCCAGTACTTC
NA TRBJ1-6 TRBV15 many CATSTENSPLHF TGTGCCACCAGCACAGAGAATTCACCCCTCCACTTT
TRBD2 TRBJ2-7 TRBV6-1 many CASRGLSGKGEQYF TGTGCCAGCCGAGGCCTAAGCGGGAAGGGCGAGCAGTACTTC
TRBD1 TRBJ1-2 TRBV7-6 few CASSEAGGAYGYTF TGTGCCAGCAGCGAAGCAGGGGGGGCGTATGGCTACACCTTC
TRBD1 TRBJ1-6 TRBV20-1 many CSARNNAGGNSPLHF TGCAGTGCCAGGAACAACGCAGGGGGTAATTCACCCCTCCACTTT
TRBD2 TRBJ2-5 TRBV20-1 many CSAGEAGTYQETQYF TGCAGTGCTGGCGAAGCGGGGACGTACCAAGAGACCCAGTACTTC
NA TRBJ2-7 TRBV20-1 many CSAKQGGNLRGSYEQYF TGCAGTGCTAAACAGGGAGGTAACCTGAGAGGCTCCTACGAGCAGTACTTC
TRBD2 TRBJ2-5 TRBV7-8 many CASSPSGRRDPEETQYF TGTGCCAGCAGCCCTAGCGGGAGAAGGGACCCAGAAGAGACCCAGTACTTC
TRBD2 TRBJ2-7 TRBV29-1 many CSVAPSGRPSYEQYF TGCAGCGTTGCCCCCAGCGGGAGGCCGTCCTACGAGCAGTACTTC
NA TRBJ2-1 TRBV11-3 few CASSLDPLNSSPQFF TGTGCCAGCAGCTTAGATCCGCTAAACTCCTCGCCGCAGTTCTTC
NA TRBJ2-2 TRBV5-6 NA CASSLGRKGNTGELFF TGTGCCAGCAGCTTGGGTAGAAAGGGGAACACCGGGGAGCTGTTTTTT
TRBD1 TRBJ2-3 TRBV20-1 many CSASARDRSTDTQYF TGCAGTGCTAGTGCCCGGGACAGAAGCACAGATACGCAGTATTTT
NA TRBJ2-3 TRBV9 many CASSVVLTDTQYF TGTGCCAGCAGCGTCGTACTCACAGATACGCAGTATTTT
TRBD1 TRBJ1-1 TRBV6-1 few CASRFGQGSEAFF TGTGCCAGCCGGTTTGGACAGGGATCTGAAGCTTTCTTT
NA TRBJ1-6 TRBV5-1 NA CASSRQENSPLHF TGCGCCAGCAGCAGACAGGAAAATTCACCCCTCCACTTT
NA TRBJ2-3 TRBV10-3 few CAISEPRGADTQYF TGTGCCATCAGTGAGCCCAGGGGTGCGGATACGCAGTATTTT
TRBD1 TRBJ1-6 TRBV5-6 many CASSLEGTAYSPLHF TGTGCCAGCAGCTTGGAGGGGACAGCATATTCACCCCTCCACTTT
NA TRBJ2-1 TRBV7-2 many CASSLRGGRASYNEQFF TGTGCCAGCAGCTTAAGGGGGGGCAGGGCCTCCTACAATGAGCAGTTCTTC
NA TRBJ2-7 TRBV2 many CASSERWEPSYEQYF TGTGCCAGCAGTGAGAGGTGGGAACCTTCCTACGAGCAGTACTTC
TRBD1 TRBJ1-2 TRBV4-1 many CASSQRTGGDGYTF TGCGCCAGCAGCCAAAGGACAGGGGGCGATGGCTACACCTTC
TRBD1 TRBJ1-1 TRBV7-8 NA CASSTGQGAATEAFF TGTGCCAGCAGCACCGGACAGGGGGCAGCCACTGAAGCTTTCTTT
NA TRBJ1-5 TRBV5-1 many CASSLGPEDNQPQHF TGCGCCAGCAGCTTGGGTCCGGAAGACAATCAGCCCCAGCATTTT
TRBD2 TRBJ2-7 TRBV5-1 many CASSLDRLADYEQYF TGCGCCAGCAGCTTGGATCGGCTAGCGGACTACGAGCAGTACTTC
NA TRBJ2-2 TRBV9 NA CASSASLGRVVPDTGELFF TGTGCCAGCAGCGCTAGCCTGGGAAGAGTAGTTCCCGACACCGGGGAGCTGTTTTTT
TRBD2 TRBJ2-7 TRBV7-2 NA CASSLAPRETPYF TGTGCCAGCAGCTTAGCTCCGCGGGAGACCCCGTACTTC
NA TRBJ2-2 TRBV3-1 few CASSPYGNTGELFF TGTGCCAGCAGCCCCTATGGGAACACCGGGGAGCTGTTTTTT
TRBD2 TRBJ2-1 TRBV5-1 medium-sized CASSPGEGSFYNEQFF TGCGCCAGCAGCCCGGGGGAGGGTAGTTTCTACAATGAGCAGTTCTTC
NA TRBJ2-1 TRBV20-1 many CSASGMNYNEQFF TGCAGTGCTAGCGGGATGAACTACAATGAGCAGTTCTTC
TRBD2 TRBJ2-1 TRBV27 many CASSITSGSGNEQFF TGTGCCAGCAGTATTACTAGCGGTTCGGGCAATGAGCAGTTCTTC
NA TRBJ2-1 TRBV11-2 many CASARGNEQFF TGTGCCAGCGCGCGTGGCAATGAGCAGTTCTTC
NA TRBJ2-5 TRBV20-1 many CSARAGTSLETQYF TGCAGTGCTAGAGCCGGGACAAGCCTGGAGACCCAGTACTTC
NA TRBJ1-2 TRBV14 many CASSLTVYGYTF TGTGCCAGCAGCCTGACGGTCTATGGCTACACCTTC
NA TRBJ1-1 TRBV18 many CASSPPSWGEAFF TGTGCCAGCTCACCACCATCCTGGGGTGAAGCTTTCTTT
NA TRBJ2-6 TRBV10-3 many CAIRPHGEITGANVLTF TGTGCCATCAGGCCCCATGGGGAAATCACTGGGGCCAACGTCCTGACTTTC
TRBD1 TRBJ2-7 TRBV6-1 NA CASSEAGQGGEQYF TGTGCCAGCAGTGAGGCGGGACAGGGGGGCGAGCAGTACTTC
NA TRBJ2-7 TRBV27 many CASSPRAAYEQYF TGTGCCAGCAGCCCCCGAGCGGCCTACGAGCAGTACTTC
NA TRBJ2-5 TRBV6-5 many CASSYRVGKETQYF TGTGCCAGCAGTTACAGGGTGGGAAAAGAGACCCAGTACTTC
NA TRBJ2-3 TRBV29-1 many CSVLTGSTDTQYF TGCAGCGTATTGACAGGCAGCACAGATACGCAGTATTTT